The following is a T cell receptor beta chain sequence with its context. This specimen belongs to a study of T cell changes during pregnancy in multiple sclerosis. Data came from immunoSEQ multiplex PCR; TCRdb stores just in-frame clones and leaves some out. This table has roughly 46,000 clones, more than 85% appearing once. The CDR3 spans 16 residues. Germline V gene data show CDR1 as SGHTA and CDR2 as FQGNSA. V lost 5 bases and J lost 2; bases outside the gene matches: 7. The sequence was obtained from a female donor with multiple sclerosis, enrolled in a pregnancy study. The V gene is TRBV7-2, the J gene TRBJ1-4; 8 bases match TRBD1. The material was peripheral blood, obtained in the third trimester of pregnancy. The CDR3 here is CASSLQGAPTNEKLFF. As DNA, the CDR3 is TGTGCCAGCAGCCTCCAGGGGGCGCCGACTAATGAAAAACTGTTTTTT.